What follows are 21 T cell receptor beta chains derived from one specimen sequenced in a study of vaccination effects on CD4 cells after COVID-19. Here immunoSEQ multiplex PCR was the method, and the copy in TCRdb shows in-frame clones only, minus some. This table holds tens of thousands of clones, roughly two thirds found once. The ViraFEST assay expanded antigen-specific CD4+ T cells with viral peptide pools before sequencing. Culture proceeded for 9 to 11 days, and CD4+ T cells were then isolated. Recipients of the vaccine had no prior SARS-CoV-2 infection and negative nucleocapsid antibodies. Their recognized antigens are unknown. Sequences were derived from CD4+ T cells from PBMCs cultured with SARS-CoV-2 spike peptides, sampled before COVID-19 vaccination. These receptors originate from a human donor who received a COVID-19 vaccine.

The chain has TRBV3-1 (or the pseudogene TRBV3-2) and TRBJ1-2, with 7 bases matching TRBD1. The J segment lost 2 bases and the V segment lost 2 bases, leaving 2 bases of the junction unmatched. CDR3 length equals 14 residues. Per the germline V gene, CDR1 is LGHDT and CDR2 is YNNKEL (reference sequence). The CDR3 region has the DNA TGTGCCAGCAGCCAAACAGGGGCGAACTATGGCTACACCTTC. It is translated as CASSQTGANYGYTF.

CDR3 sequence: CASSFRDRNEKLFF. Written as DNA, the CDR3 is TGTGCCAGCAGCTTCAGAGACAGGAATGAAAAACTGTTTTTT. The V and J genes are TRBV11-2 and TRBJ1-4, with TRBD1 as a possible D gene (6 bases). The CDR3 is 14 amino acids. Germline values: CDR1 SGHAT, CDR2 FQNNGV. V dropped 3 bases and J dropped 5 bases, with 10 bases sitting between them.

V and J are TRBV3-1 (or the pseudogene TRBV3-2) and TRBJ1-2; 9 bases fit TRBD1. J lost 4 bases, V lost 4 bases, and 7 bases had no gene match. Per the germline V gene, CDR1 is LGHDT and CDR2 is YNNKEL (reference sequence). This CDR3 has 15 residues. This CDR3 is CASSPRDRESYGYTF. CDR3 nucleotides: TGTGCCAGCAGCCCCCGGGACAGGGAATCCTATGGCTACACCTTC.

The V call is TRBV5-1, the J call TRBJ2-7; D is unresolved. The CDR3 totals 15 residues. Germline V CDR1 and CDR2: SGHRS, YFSETQ. Trimming pared 1 base from V and 0 bases from J, leaving 11 bases between. The CDR3 spells CASSLSPVSSYEQYF. Here the CDR3 DNA reads TGCGCCAGCAGCTTGTCTCCAGTAAGCTCCTACGAGCAGTACTTC. Combining the CDR3 with reference TRBV5-1 and TRBJ2-7 gives the whole variable domain KAGVTQTPRYLIKTRGQQVTLSCSPISGHRSVSWYQQTPGQGLQFLFEYFSETQRNKGNFPGRFSGRQFSNSRSEMNVSTLELGDSALYLCASSLSPVSSYEQYFGPGTRLTVT.

The rearrangement joins TRBV29-1 to TRBJ1-2, with TRBD1 as a possible D gene (5 bases). This CDR3 is built from 13 residues. V lost 3 bases, J lost 5 bases, and 13 bases lay in between. Germline CDR1 reads SQVTM; CDR2 reads ANQGSEA. The CDR3 loop is CSVELAGSYGYTF. DNA for the CDR3: TGCAGCGTTGAGTTGGCAGGGTCTTATGGCTACACCTTC. The whole variable domain, filled in from reference TRBV29-1 and TRBJ1-2, reads SAVISQKPSRDICQRGTSLTIQCQVDSQVTMMFWYRQQPGQSLTLIATANQGSEATYESGFVIDKFPISRPNLTFSTLTVSNMSPEDSSIYLCSVELAGSYGYTFGSGTRLTVV.

Only a few counts were recorded for this clone. V gene TRBV20-1 combines with J gene TRBJ1-1; D gene ambiguous. V shed 4 bases and J shed 7 bases, with 1 base lying between them. The germline V gene has CDR1 DFQATT and CDR2 SNEGSKA (reference sequence). CDR3 length equals 8 residues. The chain's CDR3 is CSANEAFF. CDR3 bases: TGCAGTGCTAATGAAGCTTTCTTT.

The chain has TRBV5-1 and TRBJ2-7; 8 positions agree with TRBD1. The V gene's germline CDR1 is SGHRS and CDR2 YFSETQ. V lost 3 bases, J lost 5 bases, and 7 bases stayed unmatched. CDR3 size: 14 residues. CDR3: CASSSRTGNHEQYF. CDR3 nucleotide sequence: TGCGCCAGCAGCTCCAGGACAGGGAACCACGAGCAGTACTTC.

The table lists this clone with a few counts. The V call is TRBV5-6, the J call TRBJ1-2; 8 bases are shared with TRBD1. Germline lookup yields CDR1 SGHDT and CDR2 YYEEEE. The CDR3 is 16 amino acids. Trimming took 4 bases from V and 2 from J; bases not matched to a gene: 10. CDR3 protein: CASSGGTGYQNYGYTF. The CDR3, as DNA: TGTGCCAGCAGCGGAGGGACAGGATACCAAAACTATGGCTACACCTTC.

A few counts support this clone. The gene calls are TRBV11-2 and TRBJ1-2; 7 positions agree with TRBD1. The V segment lost 5 bases and the J segment 4 bases; nucleotides outside the gene matches: 10. The CDR3 sequence is 15 residues long. Germline V lookup: CDR1 SGHAT, CDR2 FQNNGV. The CDR3, as DNA: TGTGCCAGCAGCGCCGACCGGGACAGACTCTATGGCTACACCTTC. As protein: CASSADRDRLYGYTF.

The CDR3 is CASSIRAGQGINMGNTIYF. In nucleotides, the CDR3 is TGTGCCAGTAGTATCCGTGCTGGACAGGGTATAAACATGGGAAACACCATATATTTT. The chain employs TRBV19 and TRBJ1-3; 8 bases match TRBD1. V was clipped by 3 bases and J by 4 bases; unmatched bases: 17. The CDR3 sequence is 19 residues long. From germline, CDR1 is LNHDA and CDR2 SQIVND (reference sequence).

J is TRBJ2-1 and V is TRBV24-1, with 7 bases that match TRBD1. V was clipped by 3 bases and J by 13 bases; unmatched bases: 11. The CDR3 covers 14 residues. Germline CDR1 reads KGHDR; CDR2 reads SFDVKD. The CDR3 nucleotides are TGTGCCACCAGTGATCCAGACGGGACAGAGAAACAGTTCTTC. This gives the protein CATSDPDGTEKQFF.

The chain is built from TRBV5-6 and TRBJ1-2; TRBD1 might be the D (6 bases). CDR3 size: 13 residues. Germline CDR1 SGHDT, CDR2 YYEEEE. V lost 0 bases and J 4 bases, leaving 7 bases between the germline ends. This chain's CDR3 is CASSLVDSYGYTF. For the CDR3, the DNA is TGTGCCAGCAGCTTGGTGGACAGCTATGGCTACACCTTC.

The V call is TRBV2, the J call TRBJ1-5, with D unclear. V was cut by 5 bases and J by 7 bases, with 12 bases left in between. Germline-derived CDR1 and CDR2 are SNHLY and FYNNEI. The CDR3 runs to 13 residues. The CDR3: CASSRQERQPQHF. The CDR3 DNA reads TGTGCCAGCAGTAGGCAAGAACGACAGCCCCAGCATTTT.

V is TRBV19 and J is TRBJ1-1; no definite D call. The CDR3 has 14 amino acids. CDR1 is LNHDA, CDR2 SQIVND, per germline (reference sequence). Trimming cost V 6 bases and J 3 bases, with 14 bases left between them. Here the CDR3 reads CASRTRPEDTEAFF. Written as DNA, the CDR3 is TGTGCCAGTAGAACCAGGCCAGAGGACACTGAAGCTTTCTTT.

This clone was picked up a small number of times. The chain recombines TRBV7-2 with TRBJ2-7, with D perhaps matching TRBD2 (7 bases). Germline V gene data show CDR1 as SGHTA and CDR2 as FQGNSA. The CDR3 runs to 15 residues. Trimming removed 3 bases at V and 0 bases at J, with 12 bases between. The CDR3 DNA reads as TGTGCCAGCAGCTTGCAGGCGGGGGCCTCCTACGAGCAGTACTTC. Its protein product is CASSLQAGASYEQYF.

The V call is TRBV7-9, the J call TRBJ2-1; D call uncertain. CDR1 and CDR2 from the germline V gene are SEHNR and FQNEAQ (reference sequence). With 6 bases removed from V and 0 bases from J, the gap between germline ends came to 9 bases. This CDR3 region has 14 residues. This CDR3 is CASSVTASYNEQFF. The CDR3 DNA reads as TGTGCCAGCAGTGTTACAGCCTCCTACAATGAGCAGTTCTTC.

V and J are TRBV2 and TRBJ2-7, with 7 bases aligning to TRBD1. CDR3 length: 13 amino acids. Germline-derived CDR1 and CDR2 are SNHLY and FYNNEI. Trimming at V came to 6 bases and at J to 5 bases, leaving 7 bases not matched to a gene. The CDR3 spells CASSADRVHEQYF. The CDR3 DNA is TGTGCCAGCAGCGCTGACAGGGTCCACGAGCAGTACTTC.

This clone was found once. The chain uses TRBV28 and TRBJ1-2; 7 bases match TRBD1. This CDR3 has 15 residues. Losses at the gene ends were 6 bases for V and 4 bases for J; bases not matched to a gene: 11. Germline values: CDR1 MDHEN, CDR2 SYDVKM. CDR3 protein: CASSLRIRGIYGYTF. In DNA, the CDR3 is TGTGCCAGCAGCCTTAGGATCAGGGGGATCTATGGCTACACCTTC.

This clone was counted between two and nine times. The J gene is TRBJ2-7, the V gene TRBV5-1; D might be TRBD1 or TRBD2, each matching 5 bases. CDR3 length: 14 amino acids. The V and J ends lost 4 bases and 6 bases respectively, with 17 bases between them. Per germline, CDR1 SGHRS and CDR2 YFSETQ. The chain's CDR3 is CASSPGTFGGEQYF. The CDR3 nucleotides are TGCGCCAGCAGCCCTGGGACCTTCGGTGGCGAGCAGTACTTC. Using reference TRBV5-1 and TRBJ2-7 for the parts outside the CDR3, the full variable domain is KAGVTQTPRYLIKTRGQQVTLSCSPISGHRSVSWYQQTPGQGLQFLFEYFSETQRNKGNFPGRFSGRQFSNSRSEMNVSTLELGDSALYLCASSPGTFGGEQYFGPGTRLTVT.

The gene calls are TRBV7-9 and TRBJ2-5, with D perhaps TRBD2 (6 bases). Trimming left V 5 bases short and J 5 bases short, with 18 bases between. Germline CDR1 reads SEHNR; CDR2 reads FQNEAQ (reference sequence). CDR3 length: 15 amino acids. The CDR3: CASSNPGLGVETQYF. The DNA for the CDR3 is TGTGCCAGCAGCAACCCGGGACTGGGGGTTGAGACCCAGTACTTC.

The J gene is TRBJ2-1, the V gene TRBV15; 7 bases line up with TRBD2. CDR1 is LNHNV, CDR2 YYDKDF, per germline (reference sequence). V lost 2 bases, J lost 5 bases, and 9 bases stayed unmatched. The CDR3 has 16 amino acids. Here the CDR3 DNA reads TGTGCCACCAGCAGACCCCCAAGCGGGGTGAACAATGAGCAGTTCTTC. Translation gives CATSRPPSGVNNEQFF.